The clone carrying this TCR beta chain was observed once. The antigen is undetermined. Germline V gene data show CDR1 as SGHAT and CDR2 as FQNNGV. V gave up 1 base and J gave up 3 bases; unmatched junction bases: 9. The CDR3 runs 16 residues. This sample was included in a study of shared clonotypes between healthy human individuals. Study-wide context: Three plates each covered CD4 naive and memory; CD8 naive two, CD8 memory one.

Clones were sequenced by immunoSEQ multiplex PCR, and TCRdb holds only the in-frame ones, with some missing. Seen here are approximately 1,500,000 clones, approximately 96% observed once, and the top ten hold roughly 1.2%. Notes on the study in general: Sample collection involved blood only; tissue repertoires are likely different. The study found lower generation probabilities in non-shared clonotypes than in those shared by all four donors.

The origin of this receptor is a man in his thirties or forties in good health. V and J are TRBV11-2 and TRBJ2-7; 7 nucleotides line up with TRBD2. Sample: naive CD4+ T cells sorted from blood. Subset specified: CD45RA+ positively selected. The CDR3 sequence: CASSLGSGTTNYEQYF. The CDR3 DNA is TGTGCCAGCAGCTTAGGCTCAGGGACTACCAACTACGAGCAGTACTTC.